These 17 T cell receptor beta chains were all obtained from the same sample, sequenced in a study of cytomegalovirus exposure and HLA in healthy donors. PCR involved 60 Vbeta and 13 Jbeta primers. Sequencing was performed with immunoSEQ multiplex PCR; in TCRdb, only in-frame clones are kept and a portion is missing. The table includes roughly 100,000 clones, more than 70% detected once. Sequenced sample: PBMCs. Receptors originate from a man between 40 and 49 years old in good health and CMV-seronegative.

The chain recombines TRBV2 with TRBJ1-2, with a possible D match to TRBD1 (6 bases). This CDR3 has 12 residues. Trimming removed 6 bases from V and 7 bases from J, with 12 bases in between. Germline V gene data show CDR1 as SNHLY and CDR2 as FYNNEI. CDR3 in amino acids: CASSLQGFGYTF. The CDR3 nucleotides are TGTGCCAGCAGCCTACAGGGTTTTGGCTACACCTTC.

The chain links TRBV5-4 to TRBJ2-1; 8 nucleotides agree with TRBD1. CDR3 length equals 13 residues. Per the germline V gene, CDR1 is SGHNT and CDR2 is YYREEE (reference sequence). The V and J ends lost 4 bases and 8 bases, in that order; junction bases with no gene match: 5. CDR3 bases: TGTGCCAGCAGCCCGGACAGGGTCGATGAGCAGTTCTTC. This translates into CASSPDRVDEQFF.

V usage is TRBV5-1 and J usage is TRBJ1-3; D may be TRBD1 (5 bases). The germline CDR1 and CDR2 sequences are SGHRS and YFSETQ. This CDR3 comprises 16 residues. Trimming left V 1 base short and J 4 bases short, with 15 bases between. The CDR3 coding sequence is TGCGCCAGCAGCTTGACAGGCGGAGATGGAGGAAACACCATATATTTT. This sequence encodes CASSLTGGDGGNTIYF.

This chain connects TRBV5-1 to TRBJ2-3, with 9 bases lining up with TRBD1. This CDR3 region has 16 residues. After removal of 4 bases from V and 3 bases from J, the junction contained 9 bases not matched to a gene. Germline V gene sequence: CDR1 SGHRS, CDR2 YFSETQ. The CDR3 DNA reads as TGCGCCAGCAGCAGCCGACAGGGGGGGAAAACAGATACGCAGTATTTT. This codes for CASSSRQGGKTDTQYF.

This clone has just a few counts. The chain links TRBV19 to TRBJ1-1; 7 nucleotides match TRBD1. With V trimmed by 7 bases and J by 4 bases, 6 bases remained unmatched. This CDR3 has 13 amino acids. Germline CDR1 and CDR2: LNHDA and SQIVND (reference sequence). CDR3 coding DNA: TGTGCCAGTATCGGAGACAGGGTCACTGAAGCTTTCTTT. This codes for CASIGDRVTEAFF.

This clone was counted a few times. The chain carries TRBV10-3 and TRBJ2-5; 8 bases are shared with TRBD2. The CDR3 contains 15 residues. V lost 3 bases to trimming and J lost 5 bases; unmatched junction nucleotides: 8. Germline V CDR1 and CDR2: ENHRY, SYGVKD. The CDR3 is CAISESGGNGETQYF. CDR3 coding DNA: TGTGCCATCAGTGAAAGCGGGGGAAATGGGGAGACCCAGTACTTC.

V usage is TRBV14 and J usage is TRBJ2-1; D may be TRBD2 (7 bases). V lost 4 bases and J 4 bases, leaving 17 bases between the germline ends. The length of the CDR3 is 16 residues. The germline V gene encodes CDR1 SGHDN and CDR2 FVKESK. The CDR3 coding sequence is TGTGCCAGCAGCCTGCTTTGGGGGGGCCTTTACAATGAGCAGTTCTTC. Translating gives CASSLLWGGLYNEQFF.

CDR3 nucleotide sequence: TGTGCCAGCAGCCTCCGCGGGCGGAGGGTTAACACCGGGGAGCTGTTTTTT. This gives the protein CASSLRGRRVNTGELFF. The chain carries TRBV7-8 and TRBJ2-2; a possible D gene is TRBD2 (6 bases). There are 17 residues in the CDR3. The V gene's germline CDR1 is SGHVS and CDR2 FQNEAQ. V lost 5 bases to trimming and J lost 2 bases, with 18 bases between them.

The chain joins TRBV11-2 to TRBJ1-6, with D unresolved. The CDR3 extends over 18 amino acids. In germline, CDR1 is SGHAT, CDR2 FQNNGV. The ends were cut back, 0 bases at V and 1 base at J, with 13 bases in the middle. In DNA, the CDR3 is TGTGCCAGCAGCTTAGATGTGCCGGTCGGTTCCTATAATTCACCCCTCCACTTT. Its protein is CASSLDVPVGSYNSPLHF.

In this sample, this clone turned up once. CDR3 sequence: CASMWGTGRDNEQFF. The DNA of the CDR3 is TGTGCCAGCATGTGGGGGACAGGGAGGGACAATGAGCAGTTCTTC. The rearrangement uses TRBV5-4 and TRBJ2-1; 9 bases are shared with TRBD1. The germline gives CDR1 SGHNT, CDR2 YYREEE (reference sequence). The CDR3 is 15 residues long. V trimming: 6 bases; J trimming: 5 bases; junction bases outside the gene matches: 9. Supplemented by reference TRBV5-4 and TRBJ2-1, the full variable domain reads ETGVTQSPTHLIKTRGQQVTLRCSSQSGHNTVSWYQQALGQGPQFIFQYYREEENGRGNFPPRFSGLQFPNYSSELNVNALELDDSALYLCASMWGTGRDNEQFFGPGTRLTVL.

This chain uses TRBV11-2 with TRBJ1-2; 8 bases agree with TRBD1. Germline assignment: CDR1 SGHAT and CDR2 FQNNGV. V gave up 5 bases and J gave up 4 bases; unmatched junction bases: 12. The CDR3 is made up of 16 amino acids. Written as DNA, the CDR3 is TGTGCCAGCAGCCTCCTGAGGACAGGGTTTGGCTATGGCTACACCTTC. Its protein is CASSLLRTGFGYGYTF.

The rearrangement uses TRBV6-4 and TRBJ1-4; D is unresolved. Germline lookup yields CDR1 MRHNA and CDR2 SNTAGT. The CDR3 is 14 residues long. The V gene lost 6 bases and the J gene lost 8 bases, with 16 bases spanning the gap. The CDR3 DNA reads TGTGCCAGCAGGGTTAGGCCACGAGGGGAAAAACTGTTTTTT. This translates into CASRVRPRGEKLFF.

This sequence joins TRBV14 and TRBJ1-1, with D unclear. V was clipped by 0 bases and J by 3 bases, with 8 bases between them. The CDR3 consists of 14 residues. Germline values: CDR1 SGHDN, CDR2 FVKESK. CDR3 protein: CASSQEWEDTEAFF. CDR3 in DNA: TGTGCCAGCAGCCAAGAATGGGAGGACACTGAAGCTTTCTTT.

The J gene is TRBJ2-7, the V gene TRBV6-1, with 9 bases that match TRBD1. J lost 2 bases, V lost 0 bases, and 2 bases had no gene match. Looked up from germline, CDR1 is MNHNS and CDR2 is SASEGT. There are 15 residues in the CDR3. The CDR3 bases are TGTGCCAGCAGTGAAGCACAGGGGGCCACCTACGAGCAGTACTTC. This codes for CASSEAQGATYEQYF.

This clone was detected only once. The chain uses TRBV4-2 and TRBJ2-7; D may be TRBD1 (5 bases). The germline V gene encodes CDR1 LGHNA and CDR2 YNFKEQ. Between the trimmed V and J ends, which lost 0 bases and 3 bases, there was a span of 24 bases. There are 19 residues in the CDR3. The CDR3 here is CASSQDLGRVDYPNYEQYF. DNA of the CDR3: TGTGCCAGCAGCCAAGATCTCGGCAGGGTGGATTACCCAAACTACGAGCAGTACTTC.

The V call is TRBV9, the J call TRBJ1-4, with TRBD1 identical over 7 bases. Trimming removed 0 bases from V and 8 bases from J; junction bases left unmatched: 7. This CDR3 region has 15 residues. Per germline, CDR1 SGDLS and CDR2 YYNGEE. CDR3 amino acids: CASSVGTGTAEKLFF. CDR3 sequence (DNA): TGTGCCAGCAGCGTAGGGACAGGAACGGCCGAAAAACTGTTTTTT.

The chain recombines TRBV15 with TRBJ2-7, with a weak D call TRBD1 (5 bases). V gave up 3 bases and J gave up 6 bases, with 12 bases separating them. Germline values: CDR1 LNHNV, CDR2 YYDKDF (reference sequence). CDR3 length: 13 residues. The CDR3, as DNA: TGTGCCACCAGCAGTACCCCGACAGCCGAGCAGTACTTC. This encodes CATSSTPTAEQYF.